This T cell receptor (beta chain) originates from a study of blood T cell repertoires in COVID-19. For the study at large: Researchers got acute and convalescent COVID-19 samples from the United States, Italy and Spain.

With V trimmed by 5 bases and J by 3 bases, 7 bases remained unmatched. This CDR3 has 15 residues. Germline lookup yields CDR1 SGHVS and CDR2 FQNEAQ. In the original processing: By means of reference gene primer amplification, nucleated cell counts were estimated. The protocol was immunoSEQ multiplex PCR, while the TCRdb copy is restricted to in-frame clones and leaves out a portion. V, J and clone size are those of that table, while D and trimming were read from the DNA. Of around 290,000 clones listed, 88% are singletons. Cohorts were assigned according to the clinical history that participants reported.

The chain carries TRBV7-8 and TRBJ1-1, with TRBD1 matching over 9 bases. The receptor's source is a woman aged 25 to 39 who had recovered from COVID-19. Sequencing input: PBMCs or T cells enriched from blood (not recorded which). Written as DNA, the CDR3 is TGTGCCAGCAGCCCTACAGGGGGCGTCGACACTGAAGCTTTCTTT. It is translated as CASSPTGGVDTEAFF.